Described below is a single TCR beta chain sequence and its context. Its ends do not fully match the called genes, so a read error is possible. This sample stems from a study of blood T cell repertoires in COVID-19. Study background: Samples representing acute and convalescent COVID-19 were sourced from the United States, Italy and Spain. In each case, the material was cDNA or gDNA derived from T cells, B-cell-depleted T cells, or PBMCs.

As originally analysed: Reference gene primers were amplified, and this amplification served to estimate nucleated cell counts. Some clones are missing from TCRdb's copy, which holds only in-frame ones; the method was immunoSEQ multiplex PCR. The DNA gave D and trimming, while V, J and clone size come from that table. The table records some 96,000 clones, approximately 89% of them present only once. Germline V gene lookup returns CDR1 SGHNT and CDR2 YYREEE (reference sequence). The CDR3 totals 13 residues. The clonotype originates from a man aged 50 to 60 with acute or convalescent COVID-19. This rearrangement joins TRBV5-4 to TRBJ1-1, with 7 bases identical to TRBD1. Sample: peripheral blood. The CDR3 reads CASSADRNAEAFF. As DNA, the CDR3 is TGTGCCAGCAGCGCGGACAGGAACGCTGAAGCTTTCTTT.